This TCR beta chain emerged from a study of T cell changes during pregnancy in multiple sclerosis. Here immunoSEQ multiplex PCR was the method, and the copy in TCRdb shows in-frame clones only, minus some. Here the sample spans fewer than 55,000 clones, 80% to 95% being singletons. Germline V CDR1 and CDR2: MNHNS, SASEGT. V lost 6 bases and J 4 bases, leaving 6 bases between the germline ends. The CDR3 contains 12 residues. The genes are TRBV6-1 and TRBJ1-4, with unresolved D. The source was CD4+ T cells from peripheral blood mononuclear cells, collected in the third trimester of pregnancy. The receptor was isolated from a female donor with multiple sclerosis, enrolled in a pregnancy study. CDR3 DNA sequence: TGTGCCAGCAGCCAACTTAATGAAAAACTGTTTTTT. This gives the protein CASSQLNEKLFF.